This T cell receptor beta chain was documented in a study of T cell repertoires in cytomegalovirus infection. Study-wide context: The authors used CMV epitopes that were HLA-C-restricted (recently identified) and HLA-B-restricted (well studied). TCR beta signatures that were public indicated CMV infection and matching HLA type.

The CDR3 totals 14 residues. Germline lookup yields CDR1 MGHRA and CDR2 YSYEKL. The V end was cut by 0 bases, the J end by 2 bases, with 7 bases between. MiXCR was run by TCRdb on the reads, yielding one entry per CDR3 protein. The sample yields about 830,000 distinct CDR3 sequences, about 30% seen once. General study points: Identification of carriers of CMV plus the relevant HLA was performed using cumulative public TCR beta family frequency. HLA-C-restricted CMV clonotypes gave the most frequent clonotype in two of eight donors.

This clonotype has just a few counts. Its matching antigen is unknown. The J gene is TRBJ1-2, the V gene TRBV4-1; no firm D call. The specimen comprised cultured CD8+ T cells from PBMCs, sampled from culture after CMV antigen stimulation. The source is a human donor in good health (CMV status not recorded). Some clones in this sample may be carry-over from other donors' samples. The CDR3 loop reads CASSQEGWNYGYTF. The CDR3 DNA sequence: TGCGCCAGCAGCCAAGAAGGGTGGAACTATGGCTACACCTTC.